Below are 30 T cell receptor beta chains sequenced from a single sample in a study of T cell responses to AZD1222 COVID-19 vaccine. Clones were read by immunoSEQ multiplex PCR, and TCRdb kept only the in-frame ones, dropping some. Among around 59,000 clones listed, approximately 92% were seen once. The sample consisted of peripheral blood, taken 28 days after the second AZD1222 dose. These receptors came from an adult who received the AZD1222 COVID-19 vaccine.

The chain has TRBV19 and TRBJ1-5; no clear D. The CDR3 length is 12 residues. V lost 1 base and J 8 bases, leaving 6 bases between the germline ends. The V gene's germline CDR1 is LNHDA and CDR2 SQIVND (reference sequence). CDR3 sequence reads: CASSIVGKPQHF. The CDR3 DNA is TGTGCCAGTAGTATAGTGGGGAAGCCCCAGCATTTT.

V is TRBV5-1 and J is TRBJ1-3; possibly TRBD1 for D (6 bases). Trimming cost V 4 bases and J 6 bases, with 17 bases left between them. CDR1 and CDR2 from the germline V gene are SGHRS and YFSETQ. The CDR3 totals 15 residues. The CDR3 loop is CASSPGDTRTNTIYF. In DNA, the CDR3 is TGCGCCAGCAGCCCGGGGGACACCCGAACAAACACCATATATTTT.

The rearrangement uses TRBV6-5 and TRBJ1-6, with D hard to call. Looked up from germline, CDR1 is MNHEY and CDR2 is SVGAGI. The CDR3 contains 14 residues. Trimming took off 6 bases at V and 7 bases at J, with 13 bases between the two ends. CDR3 DNA: TGTGCCAGCAGCCCCGTAGGGCGGAATTCACCCCTCCACTTT. Protein product: CASSPVGRNSPLHF.

This chain connects TRBV7-3 to TRBJ1-1; a possible D gene is TRBD1 (6 bases). V shed 5 bases and J shed 4 bases, with 14 bases lying between them. The CDR3 extends over 14 amino acids. CDR1 and CDR2 from the germline V gene are SGHTA and FQGTGA. The CDR3 protein is CASSLQGGSTEAFF. CDR3 coding DNA: TGTGCCAGCAGCCTACAGGGAGGTAGCACTGAAGCTTTCTTT.

The chain couples TRBV28 to TRBJ1-2, with no clear D. The CDR3 covers 13 residues. V shed 2 bases and J shed 0 bases, with 4 bases lying between them. CDR1 and CDR2 from the germline V gene are MDHEN and SYDVKM. Here the CDR3 DNA reads TGTGCCAGCAGTTTACCCCCTAACTATGGCTACACCTTC. Translating gives CASSLPPNYGYTF.

J is TRBJ2-3 and V is TRBV9; 9 bases are shared with TRBD2. V shed 4 bases and J 0 bases; nucleotides not matched to a gene: 3. The CDR3 covers 15 residues. Germline V gives CDR1 SGDLS, CDR2 YYNGEE. Here the CDR3 reads CASSTTSGSTDTQYF. CDR3 coding DNA: TGTGCCAGCAGCACAACTAGCGGGAGCACAGATACGCAGTATTTT.

J is TRBJ2-3 and V is TRBV3-1 (or the pseudogene TRBV3-2); the D gene is possibly TRBD1 (5 bases). V was pared by 1 base and J by 1 base, with 12 bases between. CDR3 size: 16 residues. CDR1 is LGHDT and CDR2 is YNNKEL in the germline V gene (reference sequence). This chain's CDR3 is CASSQVTPRGTDTQYF. DNA of the CDR3: TGTGCCAGCAGCCAAGTGACCCCCAGGGGCACAGATACGCAGTATTTT.

The rearrangement links TRBV7-9 to TRBJ2-3; D not resolved. Trimming removed 3 bases at V and 3 bases at J, with 4 bases between. CDR1 SEHNR and CDR2 FQNEAQ come from the germline V gene (reference sequence). This CDR3 comprises 12 residues. CDR3 DNA: TGTGCCAGCAGCTTGAAGACAGATACGCAGTATTTT. Translation gives CASSLKTDTQYF.

The CDR3 DNA is TGTGCCAGCAGTTCCGGGACAGTCTCGAACACCGGGGAGCTGTTTTTT. Encoded protein: CASSSGTVSNTGELFF. V usage is TRBV27 and J usage is TRBJ2-2; TRBD1 agrees at 7 bases. Germline lookup yields CDR1 MNHEY and CDR2 SMNVEV (reference sequence). J lost 0 bases, V lost 4 bases, and 5 bases had no gene match. The CDR3 is 16 amino acids.

The chain employs TRBV28 and TRBJ1-1, with 10 bases matching TRBD1. CDR3 length: 15 amino acids. Unmatched junction bases numbered 3, after V lost 3 bases and J lost 2 bases. Germline CDR1 MDHEN, CDR2 SYDVKM. CDR3 DNA: TGTGCCAGCAGTTTGTGGGACAGGGGTAACACTGAAGCTTTCTTT. Translated: CASSLWDRGNTEAFF.

The chain links TRBV28 to TRBJ2-7; TRBD1 aligns across 9 bases. Germline V gene lookup returns CDR1 MDHEN and CDR2 SYDVKM. This CDR3 contains 15 residues. The ends lost 4 bases at V and 4 bases at J; junction bases unmatched: 8. The CDR3 DNA reads as TGTGCCAGCAGTTCCGGACAGGGGAGCCCTTACGAGCAGTACTTC. Its protein is CASSSGQGSPYEQYF.

The genes are TRBV6-2 or TRBV6-3 and TRBJ2-7, with TRBD2 matching 8 bases. Germline V CDR1 and CDR2: MNHEY, SVGEGT. J gave up 7 bases and V 5 bases, and 13 bases lay outside the gene matches. This CDR3 region has 15 residues. The CDR3 sequence is CASSPEQAGAQEQYF. The CDR3 DNA reads TGTGCCAGCAGTCCCGAGCAAGCGGGAGCTCAAGAGCAGTACTTC.

The chain links TRBV1 to TRBJ2-4. TRBV1 corresponds to a pseudogene. This CDR3 has 16 amino acids. The CDR3 sequence: CTSSQDGPLAKNIQYF. The CDR3 DNA is TGCACCAGCAGCCAAGACGGCCCCTTAGCCAAAAACATTCAGTACTTC.

The chain links TRBV7-6 to TRBJ1-2; D is possibly TRBD1 (5 bases). The germline V and J ends were trimmed by 3 bases and 7 bases, with 12 bases remaining between them. The V gene's germline CDR1 is SGHVS and CDR2 FNYEAQ. The CDR3 sequence is 13 residues long. The CDR3 nucleotides are TGTGCCAGCAGCTTTACCAGGGACTCTGGCTACACCTTC. Encoded protein: CASSFTRDSGYTF.

The chain uses TRBV2 and TRBJ1-2; 7 bases fit TRBD1. With 10 bases clipped from V and 4 bases from J, the junction kept 12 bases outside the gene matches. Germline CDR1 SNHLY, CDR2 FYNNEI. This CDR3 is built from 14 residues. CDR3 amino acids: CATRNGTAIYGYTF. DNA for the CDR3: TGTGCCACCAGGAACGGGACAGCGATCTATGGCTACACCTTC.

The V gene is TRBV28, the J gene TRBJ1-1; D remains unclear. This CDR3 has 16 amino acids. Trimming removed 7 bases at V and 1 base at J, with 19 bases between. Germline V lookup: CDR1 MDHEN, CDR2 SYDVKM. The CDR3: CASTYPGLRGNTEAFF. The DNA of the CDR3 is TGTGCCAGCACCTACCCCGGTCTCAGAGGGAACACTGAAGCTTTCTTT. Supplemented by reference TRBV28 and TRBJ1-1, the full variable domain reads DVKVTQSSRYLVKRTGEKVFLECVQDMDHENMFWYRQDPGLGLRLIYFSYDVKMKEKGDIPEGYSVSREKKERFSLILESASTNQTSMYLCASTYPGLRGNTEAFFGQGTRLTVV.

V gene TRBV2 combines with J gene TRBJ2-5, with TRBD1 matching 7 bases. The CDR3 is 14 amino acids. The V gene end was trimmed by 6 bases and the J gene end by 2 bases; junction bases not matched to a gene: 6. Germline loops: CDR1 SNHLY, CDR2 FYNNEI. CDR3 nucleotides: TGTGCCAGCAGCCGGGACAGTCTACAAGAGACCCAGTACTTC. Translating it yields CASSRDSLQETQYF.

This chain joins TRBV5-1 and TRBJ2-1; no reliable D call. Germline assignment: CDR1 SGHRS and CDR2 YFSETQ. V lost 0 bases and J 7 bases, leaving 11 bases between the germline ends. The CDR3 runs 14 residues. CDR3 loop: CASSLAHGGNEQFF. The CDR3 region has the DNA TGCGCCAGCAGCTTGGCCCACGGTGGGAATGAGCAGTTCTTC.

This chain uses TRBV28 with TRBJ1-3; 8 bases align to TRBD1. Germline assignment: CDR1 MDHEN and CDR2 SYDVKM. V dropped 5 bases and J dropped 8; count of bases not matched to a gene: 8. This CDR3 has 14 amino acids. CDR3 residues: CASSPGGRSDTIYF. CDR3 nucleotide sequence: TGTGCCAGCAGTCCAGGGGGCAGGTCGGACACCATATATTTT.

The rearrangement uses TRBV20-1 and TRBJ2-7; tentative D call: TRBD2 (5 bases). The CDR3 has 13 residues. With 3 bases removed from V and 5 bases from J, the gap between germline ends came to 14 bases. CDR1 and CDR2 (germline): DFQATT, SNEGSKA (reference sequence). The CDR3 region has the DNA TGCAGTGCTAGTAGTGGGAGCATCCACGAGCAGTACTTC. As protein: CSASSGSIHEQYF.

Comments on this clone: The DNA is omitted, as the CDR3 cannot be located on it reliably, and the CDR3 follows TCRdb's listing. The chain recombines TRBV7-7 with TRBJ1-3; the table gives TRBD1 as D, unverified against the DNA. The CDR3 has 15 amino acids, counting both end residues. Germline values: CDR1 SSHAT, CDR2 FNYEAQ (reference sequence). CDR3 sequence: CASSSSTGPGNTIYF.

This clone is a singleton in its sample. The chain has TRBV7-2 and TRBJ1-5; TRBD1 aligns across 8 bases. The germline V gene has CDR1 SGHTA and CDR2 FQGNSA. The CDR3 runs 14 residues. With V trimmed by 4 bases and J by 6 bases, 5 bases remained unmatched. The CDR3: CASSWGQVGQPQHF. The CDR3 bases are TGTGCCAGCAGCTGGGGACAGGTAGGTCAGCCCCAGCATTTT.

This chain joins TRBV4-3 and TRBJ2-7; a weak D match, TRBD1 (5 bases). The CDR3 loop spans 16 amino acids. The V gene's germline CDR1 is LGHNA and CDR2 YSLEER. Trimming shortened V by 0 bases and J by 3 bases, and 15 bases separated the two germline ends. The CDR3 reads CASSQDNRGTGYEQYF. CDR3 nucleotide sequence: TGCGCCAGCAGCCAAGATAATAGGGGAACGGGCTACGAGCAGTACTTC.

The chain has TRBV19 and TRBJ1-4; 8 bases line up with TRBD1. Germline V gives CDR1 LNHDA, CDR2 SQIVND (reference sequence). This CDR3 spans 15 amino acids. V lost 6 bases to trimming and J lost 4 bases; unmatched junction nucleotides: 7. The CDR3 DNA reads TGTGCCAGTAGGACAGGGGACGGAGGTAATGAAAAACTGTTTTTT. Translated: CASRTGDGGNEKLFF.

The V call is TRBV24-1, the J call TRBJ2-7; no clear D gene. Between the trimmed V and J ends, which lost 3 bases and 7 bases, there was a span of 6 bases. The length of the CDR3 is 11 residues. Looked up from germline, CDR1 is KGHDR and CDR2 is SFDVKD. The DNA for the CDR3 is TGTGCCACCAGTGATCTAAGGGAGCAGTACTTC. Translating gives CATSDLREQYF.

This clone was picked up a small number of times. The CDR3 is CASSSGNSYGYTF. CDR3 DNA sequence: TGTGCCAGCAGCTCCGGGAACTCTTATGGCTACACCTTC. This chain connects TRBV3-1 (or the pseudogene TRBV3-2) to TRBJ1-2; D is ambiguous. This CDR3 comprises 13 residues. CDR1 is LGHDT and CDR2 is YNNKEL in the germline V gene (reference sequence). Trimming removed 5 bases from V and 5 bases from J, with 12 bases in between.

V and J are TRBV7-9 and TRBJ2-5; 7 bases match TRBD1. CDR1 and CDR2 (germline): SEHNR, FQNEAQ (reference sequence). V lost 5 bases and J lost 4; bases outside the gene matches: 10. The CDR3 runs to 15 residues. The CDR3 is CASSPRGTVAETQYF. CDR3 nucleotide sequence: TGTGCCAGCAGCCCCAGGGGGACGGTCGCAGAGACCCAGTACTTC. Full variable domain (remainder filled in from reference TRBV7-9 and TRBJ2-5): DTGVSQNPRHKITKRGQNVTFRCDPISEHNRLYWYRQTLGQGPEFLTYFQNEAQLEKSRLLSDRFSAERPKGSFSTLEIQRTEQGDSAMYLCASSPRGTVAETQYFGPGTRLLVL.

This chain links TRBV2 with TRBJ1-2; 7 bases match TRBD1. J gave up 9 bases and V 9 bases, and 10 bases lay outside the gene matches. Germline loops: CDR1 SNHLY, CDR2 FYNNEI. The CDR3 is made up of 12 amino acids. CDR3 sequence (DNA): TGTGCCAGTAGATATCGGACAGGAAGCTACACCTTC. Translated, it gives CASRYRTGSYTF. Drawing the rest from reference TRBV2 and TRBJ1-2, the complete variable domain is EPEVTQTPSHQVTQMGQEVILRCVPISNHLYFYWYRQILGQKVEFLVSFYNNEISEKSEIFDDQFSVERPDGSNFTLKIRSTKLEDSAMYFCASRYRTGSYTFGSGTRLTVV.

The gene calls are TRBV12-5 and TRBJ1-2; D ambiguous. The length of the CDR3 is 14 residues. The germline V gene encodes CDR1 LGHNT and CDR2 FRNRAP. The V end lost 6 bases, the J end lost 2 bases, and 13 bases lay between the germline ends. Here the CDR3 reads CASGQTGANYGYTF. CDR3 DNA sequence: TGTGCTAGTGGCCAGACCGGAGCCAACTATGGCTACACCTTC.

The chain has TRBV7-9 and TRBJ2-3; 10 nucleotides match TRBD1. J gave up 7 bases and V 5 bases, and 12 bases lay outside the gene matches. Germline V lookup: CDR1 SEHNR, CDR2 FQNEAQ (reference sequence). CDR3 size: 16 residues. The CDR3 loop reads CASSTRGTGVFHTQYF. The DNA of the CDR3 is TGTGCCAGCAGCACCAGAGGGACAGGGGTTTTTCATACGCAGTATTTT.